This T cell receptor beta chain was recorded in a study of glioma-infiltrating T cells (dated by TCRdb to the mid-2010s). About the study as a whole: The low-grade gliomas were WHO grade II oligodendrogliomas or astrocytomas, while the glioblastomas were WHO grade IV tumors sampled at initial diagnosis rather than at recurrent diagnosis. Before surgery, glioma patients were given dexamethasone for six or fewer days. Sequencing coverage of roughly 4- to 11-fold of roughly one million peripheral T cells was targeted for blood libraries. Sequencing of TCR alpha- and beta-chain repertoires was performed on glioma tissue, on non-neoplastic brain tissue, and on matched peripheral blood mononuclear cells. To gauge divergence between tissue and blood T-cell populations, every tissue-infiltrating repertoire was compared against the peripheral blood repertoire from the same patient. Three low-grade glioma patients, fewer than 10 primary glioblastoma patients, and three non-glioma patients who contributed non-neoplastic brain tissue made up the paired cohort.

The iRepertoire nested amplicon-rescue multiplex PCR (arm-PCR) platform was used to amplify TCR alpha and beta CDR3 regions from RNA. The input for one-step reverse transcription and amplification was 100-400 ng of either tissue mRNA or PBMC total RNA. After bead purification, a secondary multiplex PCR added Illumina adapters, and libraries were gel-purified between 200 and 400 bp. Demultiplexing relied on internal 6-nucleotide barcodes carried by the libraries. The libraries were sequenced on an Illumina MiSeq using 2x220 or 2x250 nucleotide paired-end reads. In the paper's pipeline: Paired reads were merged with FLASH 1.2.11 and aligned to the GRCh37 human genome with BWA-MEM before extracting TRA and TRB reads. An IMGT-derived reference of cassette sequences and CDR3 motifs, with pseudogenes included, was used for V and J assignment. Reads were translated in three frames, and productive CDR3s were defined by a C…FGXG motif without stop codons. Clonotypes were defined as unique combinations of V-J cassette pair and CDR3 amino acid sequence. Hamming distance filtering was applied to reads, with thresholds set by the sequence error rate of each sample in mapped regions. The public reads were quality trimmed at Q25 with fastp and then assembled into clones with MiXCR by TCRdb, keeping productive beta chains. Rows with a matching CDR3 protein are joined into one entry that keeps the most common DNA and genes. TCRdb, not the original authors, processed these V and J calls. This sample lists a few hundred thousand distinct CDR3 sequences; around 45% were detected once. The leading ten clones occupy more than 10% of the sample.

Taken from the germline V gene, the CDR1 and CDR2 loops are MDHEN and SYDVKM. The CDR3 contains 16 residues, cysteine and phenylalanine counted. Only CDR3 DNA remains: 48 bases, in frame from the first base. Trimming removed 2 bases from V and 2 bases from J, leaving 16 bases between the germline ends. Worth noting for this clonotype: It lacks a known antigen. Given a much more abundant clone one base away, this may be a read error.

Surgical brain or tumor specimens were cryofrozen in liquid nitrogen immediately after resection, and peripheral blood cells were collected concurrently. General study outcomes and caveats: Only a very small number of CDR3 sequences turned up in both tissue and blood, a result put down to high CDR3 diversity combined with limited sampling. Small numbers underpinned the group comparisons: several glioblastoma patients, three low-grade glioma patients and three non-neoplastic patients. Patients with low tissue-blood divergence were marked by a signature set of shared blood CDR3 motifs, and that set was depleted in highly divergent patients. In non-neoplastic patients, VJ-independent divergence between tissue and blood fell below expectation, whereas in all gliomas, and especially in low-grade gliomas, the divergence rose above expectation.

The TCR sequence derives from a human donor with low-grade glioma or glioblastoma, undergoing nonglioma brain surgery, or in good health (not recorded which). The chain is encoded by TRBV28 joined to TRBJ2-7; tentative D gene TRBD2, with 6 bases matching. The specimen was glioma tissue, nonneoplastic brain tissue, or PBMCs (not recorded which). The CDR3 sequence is CASSLTYGGWTYEQYF. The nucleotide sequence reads TGTGCCAGCAGTTTAACCTACGGGGGTTGGACCTACGAGCAGTACTTC.